The 21 T cell receptor beta chains below all came from one sample that was sequenced in a study of T cells in Graves' hyperthyroidism and ophthalmopathy (dated by TCRdb to between 2018 and 2021). Libraries were constructed by multiplex PCR. Sequencing used an Illumina HiSeq 2000. TCR beta CDR3 regions were amplified from RNA transcripts. The first round of RT-PCR for the TCR CDR3 was performed with the HTBI primer set and the Qiagen OneStep RT-PCR kit. The raw public reads went through TCRdb reprocessing: fastp at Q25, MiXCR clone calling, in-frame beta chains kept. One record per CDR3 amino acid sequence lists the most common genes and DNA. Within this sample are around 600,000 distinct CDR3 sequences, with about 45% of them counted one time only. Of the sample, about 7% falls within the top ten clones. Material: peripheral blood or thyroid tissue (not recorded which). All receptors derive from an adult man with Graves' disease, either hyperthyroidism or ophthalmopathy (not recorded which).

This clonotype appeared a few times. This chain links TRBV20-1 with TRBJ1-1, with 8 nucleotides matching TRBD1. The CDR3 spans 15 residues. The V gene's germline CDR1 is DFQATT and CDR2 SNEGSKA (reference sequence). With 3 bases clipped from V and 11 bases from J, the junction kept 17 bases outside the gene matches. The CDR3 spells CSARVGDRWGHTAFF. DNA for the CDR3: TGCAGTGCTAGGGTTGGGGACAGGTGGGGACATACGGCTTTCTTT.

The chain is built from TRBV11-2 and TRBJ1-5, with D uncertain. The CDR3 is 15 amino acids. Germline loops: CDR1 SGHAT, CDR2 FQNNGV. V dropped 1 base and J dropped 2 bases, with 9 bases sitting between them. The CDR3 loop is CASSLALRGNQPQHF. In nucleotides, the CDR3 is TGTGCCAGCAGCTTAGCTCTGCGGGGCAATCAGCCCCAGCATTTT.

This clonotype was detected once. The V call is TRBV7-9, the J call TRBJ1-2; 7 positions match TRBD1. CDR3 length: 13 amino acids. J lost 4 bases, V lost 3 bases, and 2 bases had no gene match. Germline CDR1 is SEHNR and CDR2 is FQNEAQ (reference sequence). DNA of the CDR3: TGTGCCAGCAGCTTCACAGGGGTCTATGGCTACACCTTC. Translation gives CASSFTGVYGYTF.

The chain couples TRBV6-6 to TRBJ1-5, with a tentative D call TRBD1 (5 bases). This CDR3 is 14 amino acids long. Germline CDR1 reads MNHNY; CDR2 reads SVGAGI (reference sequence). V was trimmed by 2 bases and J by 5 bases, leaving 10 bases between them. The CDR3 loop reads CASSYGQGDQPQHF. DNA for the CDR3: TGTGCCAGCAGTTACGGCCAGGGCGATCAGCCCCAGCATTTT.

V is TRBV24-1 and J is TRBJ2-5; 9 bases agree with TRBD2. The V segment lost 5 bases and the J segment 6 bases; nucleotides outside the gene matches: 12. CDR1 and CDR2 (germline): KGHDR, SFDVKD. The CDR3 totals 16 residues. The CDR3 is CATSARKLAGQQTQYF. The CDR3 bases are TGTGCCACCAGTGCTAGGAAACTAGCGGGTCAGCAGACCCAGTACTTC.

In its sample, this clonotype was seen many times. The chain recombines TRBV20-1 with TRBJ1-1; D may be TRBD1 (6 bases). The CDR3 has 13 amino acids. Deletions cut 6 bases from V and 1 base from J, with 12 bases between. CDR1 is DFQATT, CDR2 SNEGSKA, per germline (reference sequence). The CDR3 sequence is CSAQEDRNTEAFF. The CDR3 DNA sequence: TGCAGTGCCCAGGAGGACAGGAACACTGAAGCTTTCTTT.

The rearrangement joins TRBV19 to TRBJ1-2; D unresolved. V lost 9 bases and J 2 bases, leaving 7 bases between the germline ends. The CDR3 is 11 amino acids. Germline lookup yields CDR1 LNHDA and CDR2 SQIVND (reference sequence). CDR3 sequence: CASHLNYGYTF. For the CDR3, the DNA is TGTGCCAGCCACCTCAACTATGGCTACACCTTC.

J is TRBJ2-2 and V is TRBV5-4; unclear D gene. There are 14 residues in the CDR3. Germline V gene data show CDR1 as SGHNT and CDR2 as YYREEE (reference sequence). The V gene lost 1 base and the J gene lost 2 bases, with 6 bases spanning the gap. The CDR3 region has the DNA TGTGCCAGCAGCTTGCTATCCAACACCGGGGAGCTGTTTTTT. This translates into CASSLLSNTGELFF.

This clonotype was seen a handful of times. The rearrangement joins TRBV29-1 to TRBJ2-7; D is perhaps TRBD1 (6 bases). There are 16 residues in the CDR3. Germline V lookup: CDR1 SQVTM, CDR2 ANQGSEA. Trimming shortened V by 7 bases and J by 0 bases, and 22 bases separated the two germline ends. CDR3 sequence: CSAKGLQGQSSYEQYF. CDR3 bases: TGCAGCGCGAAGGGGCTGCAGGGGCAGAGCTCCTACGAGCAGTACTTC.

This clonotype was seen once. The chain couples TRBV2 to TRBJ2-7; 7 nucleotides align to TRBD1. Germline V gene data show CDR1 as SNHLY and CDR2 as FYNNEI. J lost 2 bases, V lost 6 bases, and 16 bases had no gene match. The CDR3 spans 17 residues. The CDR3 spells CASSLGDSTKLTYEQYF. The CDR3 DNA reads as TGTGCCAGCAGCTTAGGGGACAGCACCAAACTAACCTACGAGCAGTACTTC.

The V gene is TRBV20-1, the J gene TRBJ1-1; 7 nucleotides agree with TRBD1. The length of the CDR3 is 14 residues. J was trimmed by 7 bases and V by 6 bases; bases with no gene match: 14. From germline, CDR1 is DFQATT and CDR2 SNEGSKA (reference sequence). The CDR3 region is CSARQGGGLGEAFF. The CDR3, as DNA: TGCAGTGCGCGACAGGGCGGGGGTTTAGGTGAAGCTTTCTTT.

In this sample, this clonotype turned up a few times. V is TRBV2 and J is TRBJ2-7; D not resolved. The V gene lost 2 bases and the J gene lost 3 bases, with 8 bases spanning the gap. The CDR3 sequence is 13 residues long. Germline assignment: CDR1 SNHLY and CDR2 FYNNEI. The CDR3 nucleotides read TGTGCCAGCAGTGAAAACTGGGACTACGAGCAGTACTTC. Its translation is CASSENWDYEQYF. The full variable domain, in which reference TRBV2 and TRBJ2-7 provide the parts outside the CDR3, is EPEVTQTPSHQVTQMGQEVILRCVPISNHLYFYWYRQILGQKVEFLVSFYNNEISEKSEIFDDQFSVERPDGSNFTLKIRSTKLEDSAMYFCASSENWDYEQYFGPGTRLTVT.

The rearrangement links TRBV5-1 to TRBJ1-1, with TRBD1 matching 9 bases. CDR1 SGHRS and CDR2 YFSETQ come from the germline V gene. J lost 3 bases, V lost 2 bases, and 8 bases had no gene match. The CDR3 totals 16 residues. The CDR3 nucleotides read TGCGCCAGCAGCTTATCCGGGACAGGGTGGTACACTGAAGCTTTCTTT. Translation gives CASSLSGTGWYTEAFF. The whole variable domain, remainder taken from reference TRBV5-1 and TRBJ1-1, is KAGVTQTPRYLIKTRGQQVTLSCSPISGHRSVSWYQQTPGQGLQFLFEYFSETQRNKGNFPGRFSGRQFSNSRSEMNVSTLELGDSALYLCASSLSGTGWYTEAFFGQGTRLTVV.

This rearrangement joins TRBV7-9 to TRBJ2-7; TRBD1 agrees at 7 bases. CDR1 is SEHNR and CDR2 is FQNEAQ in the germline V gene (reference sequence). Trimming cost V 7 bases and J 3 bases; bases outside gene matches: 12. The CDR3 sequence is 15 residues long. The CDR3 nucleotides read TGTGCCAGCAACACCCTATCTACAGGGGACTACGAGCAGTACTTC. It specifies CASNTLSTGDYEQYF.

A word on this clonotype: This may be a read error: a much more frequent sequence differs by one nucleotide. V and J are TRBV10-3 and TRBJ1-2; perhaps TRBD1 as D (6 bases). Trimming pared 6 bases from V and 4 bases from J, leaving 12 bases between. Germline V gene data show CDR1 as ENHRY and CDR2 as SYGVKD. The CDR3 is 13 amino acids. The CDR3 region is CAISSDRFYGYTF. CDR3 coding DNA: TGTGCCATCAGCTCCGACAGGTTCTATGGCTACACCTTC.

The chain couples TRBV2 to TRBJ1-4; D not certain. CDR3 size: 12 residues. Germline CDR1 reads SNHLY; CDR2 reads FYNNEI. The germline V and J ends were trimmed by 1 base and 9 bases, with 6 bases remaining between them. CDR3 DNA: TGTGCCAGCAGTGAAGGTGTGAAAAAACTGTTTTTT. Its translation is CASSEGVKKLFF.

The gene calls are TRBV10-2 and TRBJ1-1; D possibly corresponds to TRBD1 (5 bases). The CDR3 totals 15 residues. With 4 bases removed from V and 3 bases from J, the gap between germline ends came to 15 bases. CDR1 is WSHSY, CDR2 SAAADI, per germline. The CDR3 reads CASSASGGRHTEAFF. The CDR3 region has the DNA TGCGCCAGCAGTGCTAGCGGGGGGAGACACACTGAAGCTTTCTTT.

In its sample, this clonotype was seen many times. The chain couples TRBV10-3 to TRBJ1-5, with 7 bases matching TRBD1. The CDR3 sequence is 16 residues long. J lost 0 bases, V lost 0 bases, and 2 bases had no gene match. CDR1 ENHRY and CDR2 SYGVKD come from the germline V gene. This CDR3 reads CAISESTGSSNQPQHF. The CDR3 DNA is TGTGCCATCAGTGAGTCGACAGGGTCTAGCAATCAGCCCCAGCATTTT.

Many counts were recorded for this clonotype. This sequence joins TRBV7-6 and TRBJ2-6; 13 positions match TRBD2. The CDR3 has 17 residues. Germline V CDR1 and CDR2: SGHVS, FNYEAQ. V lost 5 bases to trimming and J lost 4 bases; unmatched junction nucleotides: 5. For the CDR3, the DNA is TGTGCCAGCAGCCAACTAGCGGGAGGGACGGGGGCCAACGTCCTGACTTTC. It encodes CASSQLAGGTGANVLTF.

In this sample, this clonotype turned up a few times. The chain has TRBV10-2 and TRBJ2-5, with TRBD2 identical over 8 bases. The V gene's germline CDR1 is WSHSY and CDR2 SAAADI. The ends lost 3 bases at V and 3 bases at J; junction bases unmatched: 12. This CDR3 region has 17 residues. For the CDR3, the DNA is TGCGCCAGCAGTGATTGGCAGGTAGCGGGGCAAAAAGAGACCCAGTACTTC. Translated: CASSDWQVAGQKETQYF.

This chain links TRBV11-1 with TRBJ1-6, with 8 bases that match TRBD1. The CDR3 extends over 15 amino acids. From germline, CDR1 is SGHAT and CDR2 FQDESV (reference sequence). After removal of 1 base from V and 10 bases from J, the junction contained 6 bases not matched to a gene. CDR3 region: CASSLGTGNESPLHF. CDR3 DNA: TGTGCCAGCAGCTTAGGGACAGGGAATGAGTCACCCCTCCACTTT. Combining the CDR3 with reference TRBV11-1 and TRBJ1-6 gives the whole variable domain EAEVAQSPRYKITEKSQAVAFWCDPISGHATLYWYRQILGQGPELLVQFQDESVVDDSQLPKDRFSAERLKGVDSTLKIQPAELGDSAMYLCASSLGTGNESPLHFGNGTRLTVT.